This T cell receptor (beta chain) was recorded in a study of T cells in Graves' hyperthyroidism and ophthalmopathy (dated by TCRdb to about 2019). With respect to the entire study: Peripheral blood samples were taken at initial diagnosis, before any treatment was given. Prospective prediction of ophthalmopathy was tested in an independent validation cohort consisting of roughly 19 hyperthyroidism patients and more than 15 patients who later progressed to ophthalmopathy. After blood sampling, hyperthyroidism patients were treated with methimazole at a starting dose of 30 mg daily, and ophthalmopathy patients were treated with high-dose intravenous methylprednisolone. In addition, the study compared T-cell repertoires in thyroid tissue and in blood from roughly six Graves' hyperthyroidism patients. TCR V-J signatures able to tell the groups apart were searched for in a discovery cohort of approximately 95 patients, of whom fewer than 45 had Graves' ophthalmopathy and 57 had stable Graves' hyperthyroidism. The paper reports TCR Vbeta CDR3 sequencing of approximately 140 peripheral blood samples: some 41 ophthalmopathy, roughly 74 hyperthyroidism and around 17 progressor patients. The 85 to 100 discovery patients were divided at random into training and test sets in a 7:3 ratio. The paper's findings and limits, for the study overall: Sample size was not statistically predetermined, and blinding of investigators to group allocation was not performed. Most expanded thyroid clonotypes (frequency above 0.001) were also detected in blood, suggesting blood repertoires may reflect thyroid immune responses. Ophthalmopathy was separated from stable hyperthyroidism by a 13 V-J signature model, with approximately 90% sensitivity and around 81% specificity obtained in cross-validation and 80%/75% obtained in testing. During validation, the model predicted progression to ophthalmopathy a median of about 5.9 months ahead of onset, with 60% to 71% sensitivity and under 85% specificity.

CDR1 and CDR2 are drawn from the germline V gene (reference sequence): LGHDT, YNNKEL. Trimming costs V 4 bases and J 8 bases, and their ends lie 11 bases apart. CDR3 length: 13 amino acids, cysteine to phenylalanine. The retained sequence is limited to the CDR3, 39 bases, with the frame set at the first base. Ophthalmopathy patients had moderately to severely active disease, Clinical Activity Score of at least 3, NOSPECS grade of at least 4, and duration under 3 months. Any patient with an uncontrolled infection, another autoimmune disease, pregnancy or lactation was excluded. Clinical symptoms, serum thyroxine and TRAb, thyroid ultrasound, and orbital computed tomography formed the basis for the diagnoses. Ficoll-Paque density gradient centrifugation was used to isolate PBMCs from approximately 10 ml of fresh peripheral blood. Trizol reagent was used to extract total RNA, and RNA quality was then checked on an Agilent 2100 Bioanalyzer.

This clonotype appeared many times. Its antigen is not yet known. No qualities accompany the bases; no much larger clone lies one base away. The TCR beta CDR3 regions were amplified from RNA transcripts. A first-round RT-PCR of the TCR CDR3 used the HTBI primer set with the Qiagen OneStep RT-PCR kit. A second multiplex PCR round built the libraries, followed by size selection and purification. Sequencing of the libraries was done on an Illumina HiSeq2000 using paired-end 100 bp reads. The paper's processing steps were these. Raw data were processed with SOAPnuke, discarding reads with adapters, uncalled bases, mean Phred below 15, or no exact constant-primer or identifier match. COPE v1.2.5 was used to merge high-quality paired reads, and clonotypes were defined as unique nucleotide sequences. Clonotypes were aligned to IMGT TRBV, TRBD and TRBJ reference segments using MiTCR v1.1. The analysis was restricted to V-J combinations with a frequency above 0.0001, which together covered just over 99% of the repertoires. A TCS score was defined as the ratio of F50 (clonal expansion) to E x V (chaos), with BLOSUM62-based TCRdist applied between CDR3 peptides within each V-J. Welch's t-statistics and random forest reduced fewer than 600 V-J features to roughly 13, which were used in a naive Bayes classifier (R e1071). TCRdb took the public reads, trimmed them with fastp at Q25, ran MiXCR for clone calling and kept in-frame beta chains. Under each unique CDR3 protein, matching rows form one entry showing the most common genes and DNA. Clone size and V and J calls follow TCRdb, not the original study. The sample profile shows about 610,000 distinct CDR3 sequences; around 16% of them were found once. Around 3.5% of the sample is in the top ten clones.

Here the chain combines TRBV3-1 and TRBJ1-4, with an unclear D gene assignment. Sample: blood. The clonotype comes from a woman aged 40 to 50 with Graves' ophthalmopathy. The CDR3 protein is CASSLYEEEKLFF. The DNA reads as follows: TGTGCCAGCAGCCTATACGAGGAGGAAAAACTGTTTTTT.